A selection of T cell receptor beta chains follows, all from one sample in a study of blood T cell repertoires in COVID-19. Generated by immunoSEQ multiplex PCR, the TCRdb table keeps only in-frame clones and is missing some. The sample includes over 200,000 clones, approximately 80% of them seen just once. Sequencing was performed on PBMCs or T cells enriched from blood (not recorded which). The receptor source for this set is a man aged 55 to 70 who had recovered from COVID-19. Both conserved end residues are part of each CDR3. Fields, in order: CDR3 DNA, CDR3 protein, J gene, V gene, D gene, clone size. The D gene is left open where the match is weak. Clone size is stated in some rows and not others, as once, few, many or a class when expanded.

TGTGCCAGCAGTTCTGTGTACAATGAGCAGTTCTTC	CASSSVYNEQFF	TRBJ2-1	TRBV6-2/TRBV6-3	-	-
TGTGCCAGCAGCTTAGGTCGTTTATGGGGCCAGGGGCGATTTCGGCAGTTCTTC	CASSLGRLWGQGRFRQFF	TRBJ2-1	TRBV7-2	-	-
TGTGCCAGCAGTCCTCTCGGGAACACTGAAGCTTTCTTT	CASSPLGNTEAFF	TRBJ1-1	TRBV9	-	-
TGTGCCAGCAGGGAGGACAGGGTGGCCACTAATGAAAAACTGTTTTTT	CASREDRVATNEKLFF	TRBJ1-4	TRBV2	TRBD1	-
TGTGCCAGTACAGGGGAGCTCACAGATACGCAGTATTTT	CASTGELTDTQYF	TRBJ2-3	TRBV7-9	TRBD1	-
TGTGCCAGCAGCTTGGGGACAGGGGGGAAGACCCAGTACTTC	CASSLGTGGKTQYF	TRBJ2-5	TRBV7-8	TRBD1	-
TGTGCCAGCAGTGAAGAGACAGGAAGCTATGGCTACACCTTC	CASSEETGSYGYTF	TRBJ1-2	TRBV6-1	-	-
TGTGCCAGAAGCTGGCCGGGACATGACCGTCGTTGCAATGAGCAGTTCTTC	CARSWPGHDRRCNEQFF	TRBJ2-1	TRBV5-3	-	few
TGTGCCAGCAGCCAAGAAGCGCGAATCGGTGGTGGCTACACCTTC	CASSQEARIGGGYTF	TRBJ1-2	TRBV3-1/TRBV3-2	-	-
TGTGCCAGTAGTATAGACAGGGAGGGTCGTTCCATATATTTT	CASSIDREGRSIYF	TRBJ1-3	TRBV19	-	-
TGCACCAGCATAAAATTGAACAGGGCAAACACTGAAGCTTTCTTT	CTSIKLNRANTEAFF	TRBJ1-1	TRBV1	-	-
TGTGCCAGCAGCTATACTAGCGCCACCTCCTACGAGCAGTACTTC	CASSYTSATSYEQYF	TRBJ2-7	TRBV11-2	TRBD2	-
TGCGCCAGCAGCCAAACACAAAACTCCTACAATGAGCAGTTCTTC	CASSQTQNSYNEQFF	TRBJ2-1	TRBV4-1	-	-
TGTGCCAGCAGCAGGGGGAACACTGAAGCTTTCTTT	CASSRGNTEAFF	TRBJ1-1	TRBV4-2	-	once
TGCGCCAGCAGCTTGGGGCACGGCACGAGGGAGACCCAGTACTTC	CASSLGHGTRETQYF	TRBJ2-5	TRBV5-1	-	-
TGTGCCAGCAGCCCGGGACAGGGGAACACCGGGGAGCTGTTTTTT	CASSPGQGNTGELFF	TRBJ2-2	TRBV11-3	TRBD1	-
TGTGCCAGTAGTACCGGGACAGGGGCCATTGCCTTC	CASSTGTGAIAF	TRBJ1-2	TRBV19	TRBD1	many
TGTGCCAGCAGCTTCGGGTCCGGGACAACTGGAAACACCATATATTTT	CASSFGSGTTGNTIYF	TRBJ1-3	TRBV5-4	-	-
TGTGCCAGCAGTCGACAGGGGGTCGACTATGGCTACACCTTC	CASSRQGVDYGYTF	TRBJ1-2	TRBV3-1/TRBV3-2	TRBD1	-
TGTGCCAGCAGCCAAGTTTTGCGAGGAAACACCATATATTTT	CASSQVLRGNTIYF	TRBJ1-3	TRBV3-1/TRBV3-2	-	-
TGTGCCAGCAGTTACGGACAGGGAACCTATGGCTACACCTTC	CASSYGQGTYGYTF	TRBJ1-2	TRBV6-5	TRBD1	-
TGCAGTGCCCAGTTTCAAGAGACCCAGTACTTC	CSAQFQETQYF	TRBJ2-5	TRBV20-1	-	-